The next 16 T cell receptor beta chains were all read from a single sample in a study of beta chain features in type 1 diabetes. Notes on the study in general: Shorter TCRB CDR3s, moderately but significantly so, were found in Type 1 diabetes patients in all four CD4+ subsets.

No antigen is known for these receptors. Expressed TCRB transcripts were sequenced because the isolated RNA had all been reverse transcribed beforehand. Clones were read by immunoSEQ multiplex PCR, and TCRdb kept only the in-frame ones, dropping some. The sample includes some 150,000 clones, roughly 9% seen only once; the top ten take under 0.75%. What was sequenced was central memory CD4+ T cells from blood. All receptors derive from a woman in her 30s with type 1 diabetes.

This clone was seen a handful of times. Here the CDR3 reads CASSSSMNTEAFF. The CDR3 DNA follows: TGTGCCAGCAGCTCATCCATGAACACTGAAGCTTTCTTT. The rearrangement joins TRBV11-2 to TRBJ1-1; D unresolved. Germline V gives CDR1 SGHAT, CDR2 FQNNGV. The CDR3 length is 13 residues. Trimming pared 4 bases from V and 0 bases from J, leaving 6 bases between.

This clone was counted a few times. The V gene is TRBV28, the J gene TRBJ2-1, with 7 bases aligning to TRBD1. Per the germline V gene, CDR1 is MDHEN and CDR2 is SYDVKM. Losses at the gene ends were 2 bases for V and 12 bases for J; bases not matched to a gene: 4. There are 12 residues in the CDR3. The CDR3 DNA follows: TGTGCCAGCAGTTTACGACAGGGTGGGCAGTTCTTC. It translates to CASSLRQGGQFF.

A few counts support this clone. V gene TRBV5-6 combines with J gene TRBJ1-4; TRBD1 aligns across 7 bases. CDR3 length equals 13 residues. Germline V lookup: CDR1 SGHDT, CDR2 YYEEEE. J lost 6 bases, V lost 4 bases, and 3 bases had no gene match. The CDR3 DNA follows: TGTGCCAGCAGCGACAGGGTCCATGAAAAACTGTTTTTT. The encoded protein is CASSDRVHEKLFF.

This clone was recorded at least ten times. The rearrangement joins TRBV30 to TRBJ1-1; no definite D call. Looked up from germline, CDR1 is GTSNPN and CDR2 is SVGIG (reference sequence). The germline V and J ends were trimmed by 5 bases and 4 bases, with 14 bases remaining between them. There are 13 residues in the CDR3. CDR3 bases: TGTGCCTGGCTAAGGGAGTGGGGCACTGAAGCTTTCTTT. Translating gives CAWLREWGTEAFF.

This clone was found a few times. Other DNA sequences in this specimen translate into the identical CDR3. V and J are TRBV14 and TRBJ1-1, with unresolved D. Trimming took 4 bases from V and 2 from J, leaving 8 bases between them. Germline lookup yields CDR1 SGHDN and CDR2 FVKESK. This CDR3 is built from 13 residues. The CDR3 loop reads CASSPPVNTEAFF. The CDR3 region has the DNA TGTGCCAGCAGCCCCCCGGTAAACACTGAAGCTTTCTTT.

This clone occurred a few times. This sequence joins TRBV30 and TRBJ2-1; perhaps TRBD2 as D (6 bases). The CDR3 consists of 14 residues. CDR1 and CDR2 from the germline V gene are GTSNPN and SVGIG (reference sequence). Between the trimmed V and J ends, which lost 4 bases and 4 bases, there was a span of 14 bases. The CDR3 region has the DNA TGTGCCTGGATCCTGGGCGGGGATTACAATGAGCAGTTCTTC. Amino acid sequence: CAWILGGDYNEQFF.

This clone was observed a handful of times. The chain joins TRBV28 to TRBJ1-2; the match to TRBD1 covers 7 bases. Germline V gives CDR1 MDHEN, CDR2 SYDVKM. The CDR3 spans 15 residues. V trimming: 8 bases; J trimming: 0 bases; junction bases outside the gene matches: 9. The CDR3 spells CASRTPGQANYGYTF. DNA for the CDR3: TGTGCCAGCCGAACACCCGGACAGGCTAACTATGGCTACACCTTC.

A few counts support this clone. The V call is TRBV30, the J call TRBJ1-5, with D tentatively TRBD1 (6 bases). V dropped 1 base and J dropped 9 bases, with 10 bases sitting between them. The CDR3 length is 12 residues. The germline V gene has CDR1 GTSNPN and CDR2 SVGIG (reference sequence). The CDR3 region is CAWSGGGPPQHF. CDR3 DNA sequence: TGTGCCTGGAGTGGAGGGGGTCCGCCCCAGCATTTT.

The sample holds a few counts of this clone. This sequence joins TRBV19 and TRBJ1-5; no definite D call. In germline, CDR1 is LNHDA, CDR2 SQIVND (reference sequence). With 7 bases removed from V and 0 bases from J, the gap between germline ends came to 13 bases. This CDR3 region has 15 residues. The CDR3 sequence is CASNIRGDSNQPQHF. As DNA, the CDR3 is TGTGCCAGTAATATCAGAGGTGATAGCAATCAGCCCCAGCATTTT. The full variable domain, in which reference TRBV19 and TRBJ1-5 provide the parts outside the CDR3, is DGGITQSPKYLFRKEGQNVTLSCEQNLNHDAMYWYRQDPGQGLRLIYYSQIVNDFQKGDIAEGYSVSREKKESFPLTVTSAQKNPTAFYLCASNIRGDSNQPQHFGDGTRLSIL.

The chain carries TRBV15 and TRBJ1-5, with a tentative D call TRBD1 (5 bases). Germline assignment: CDR1 LNHNV and CDR2 YYDKDF (reference sequence). The CDR3 runs 15 residues. Trimming removed 3 bases from V and 0 bases from J, with 9 bases in between. The CDR3: CATSSDGHSNQPQHF. The CDR3 DNA reads as TGTGCCACCAGCAGCGACGGACATAGCAATCAGCCCCAGCATTTT.

The chain's CDR3 is CASSPVGTRIYEQYF. CDR3 bases: TGTGCCAGCAGCCCGGTGGGGACTAGGATATACGAGCAGTACTTC. J is TRBJ2-5 and V is TRBV7-9; 8 nucleotides match TRBD2. With the DNA end fitting TRBJ2-7 better, the J assignment may be wrong. This CDR3 spans 15 amino acids. Germline CDR1 SEHNR, CDR2 FQNEAQ (reference sequence).

This clone was observed a few times. This chain connects TRBV30 to TRBJ2-5; weak D call: TRBD2 (6 bases). The CDR3 sequence is 15 residues long. With 0 bases removed from V and 4 bases from J, the gap between germline ends came to 15 bases. The germline V gene has CDR1 GTSNPN and CDR2 SVGIG (reference sequence). The CDR3 DNA is TGTGCCTGGAGTGTACTGGGCGGGGTGGGAGAGACCCAGTACTTC. This encodes CAWSVLGGVGETQYF.

The CDR3 loop reads CASSRGLNTEAFF. The CDR3 DNA follows: TGTGCCAGCAGCAGAGGGTTGAACACTGAAGCTTTCTTT. The genes are TRBV7-2 and TRBJ1-1; D unclear. The V gene's germline CDR1 is SGHTA and CDR2 FQGNSA. Between the trimmed V and J ends, which lost 5 bases and 0 bases, there was a span of 7 bases. The CDR3 extends over 13 amino acids.

The V and J genes are TRBV4-1 and TRBJ1-5; D uncertain. V lost 4 bases and J 4 bases, leaving 14 bases between the germline ends. Germline values: CDR1 MGHRA, CDR2 YSYEKL. The CDR3 loop spans 15 amino acids. The CDR3 loop is CASSRNAGKNQPQHF. The CDR3 nucleotides read TGCGCCAGCAGCCGAAACGCCGGGAAAAATCAGCCCCAGCATTTT.

This clone is a singleton in its sample. The V call is TRBV4-1, the J call TRBJ1-2, with D possibly TRBD1 on 6 matching bases. The CDR3 is 16 residues long. Looked up from germline, CDR1 is MGHRA and CDR2 is YSYEKL. Trimming left V 4 bases short and J 8 bases short, with 23 bases between. CDR3 DNA: TGCGCCAGCAGCCCCGGACAGCCACTCACCTATGGAGGCTACACCTTC. Translated: CASSPGQPLTYGGYTF.

This clone was recorded a few times. The rearrangement uses TRBV29-1 and TRBJ2-4, with 10 positions matching TRBD1. The CDR3 is 14 residues long. V was pared by 6 bases and J by 8 bases, with 10 bases of the junction left unmatched. Germline V gene lookup returns CDR1 SQVTM and CDR2 ANQGSEA. The CDR3 sequence: CSVGFDRGRDIQYF. The CDR3 DNA reads as TGCAGCGTGGGATTCGACAGGGGGCGAGACATTCAGTACTTC.